These 7 T cell receptor beta chains originate from one sample sequenced in a study of blood T cell repertoires in COVID-19. Libraries were prepared by immunoSEQ multiplex PCR; TCRdb keeps only in-frame clonotypes and omits some of them. The sample includes about 300,000 clones, under 90% of them seen just once. The sequenced sample was PBMCs or T cells enriched from blood (not recorded which). The receptors stem from a man aged 30 to 45 who had recovered from COVID-19.

The rearrangement joins TRBV6-5 to TRBJ1-2, with 7 bases identical to TRBD1. The CDR3 spans 14 residues. Trimming removed 6 bases from V and 6 bases from J; junction bases left unmatched: 10. Germline CDR1 and CDR2: MNHEY and SVGAGI. The CDR3 is CASRGTGAGDGYTF. The CDR3 coding sequence is TGTGCCAGCAGAGGTACAGGGGCCGGCGATGGCTACACCTTC.

Regarding this clone: The same CDR3 arises from other DNA sequences in this sample as well. This rearrangement joins TRBV4-1 to TRBJ1-2; TRBD1 aligns across 8 bases. The V gene end was trimmed by 0 bases and the J gene end by 4 bases; junction bases not matched to a gene: 4. The germline V gene has CDR1 MGHRA and CDR2 YSYEKL. This CDR3 contains 15 residues. Written as DNA, the CDR3 is TGCGCCAGCAGCCAAGACAGGGGGCGCGGCTATGGCTACACCTTC. Encoded protein: CASSQDRGRGYGYTF.

The chain is built from TRBV7-2 and TRBJ2-1, with TRBD2 matching over 11 bases. The V gene end was trimmed by 5 bases and the J gene end by 4 bases; junction bases not matched to a gene: 10. Germline V CDR1 and CDR2: SGHTA, FQGNSA. The CDR3 totals 17 residues. The CDR3 reads CASSITLAGGLYNEQFF. CDR3 bases: TGTGCCAGCAGCATAACTTTAGCGGGGGGGCTTTACAATGAGCAGTTCTTC.

The rearrangement links TRBV21-1 to TRBJ2-2; the tabulated D call, TRBD1, remains unverified against the DNA. TRBV21-1 represents a pseudogene. This CDR3 has 19 amino acids. CDR3 bases: TGTGCCAGCAGCAAAGGATATGGGGACACCCTTCGTCCGCCCGGGGAGCTGTTTTTT. This sequence encodes CASSKGYGDTLRPPGELFF.

This clone was observed a single time. The chain combines TRBV19 with TRBJ1-1, with D possibly matching TRBD1 (5 bases). The CDR3 spans 13 residues. The ends were cut back, 11 bases at V and 0 bases at J, with 13 bases in the middle. The germline CDR1 and CDR2 sequences are LNHDA and SQIVND (reference sequence). The CDR3 bases are TGTGCCGGAAGCAGGGCAATGAACACTGAAGCTTTCTTT. Protein: CAGSRAMNTEAFF.

The gene calls are TRBV12-3 or TRBV12-4 and TRBJ1-1; D is perhaps TRBD1 (5 bases). This CDR3 region has 13 residues. Trimming shortened V by 5 bases and J by 3 bases, and 10 bases separated the two germline ends. CDR3 residues: CASSAWGDTEAFF. CDR3 DNA: TGTGCCAGCAGTGCGTGGGGGGACACTGAAGCTTTCTTT.

The chain carries TRBV5-1 and TRBJ2-7; perhaps TRBD1 as D (6 bases). Trimming cost V 0 bases and J 3 bases, with 13 bases left between them. Per germline, CDR1 SGHRS and CDR2 YFSETQ. This CDR3 comprises 15 residues. CDR3 region: CASSLGGTNGYEQYF. CDR3 in DNA: TGCGCCAGCAGCTTGGGGGGGACAAACGGCTACGAGCAGTACTTC.